These 19 T cell receptor beta chains were all obtained from the same sample, sequenced in a study of blood T cells in healthy people across ages (dated by TCRdb to between 2015 and 2017). Libraries came from 5' RACE. Sequencer: Illumina HiSeq 2500. A second roughly 6 to 12 cycle PCR used a sample-barcoded 5' primer and a J-beta primer mix. The public reads were run again by TCRdb, first through fastp at Q25 and then through MiXCR, and only productive beta chains were kept. Records with the same CDR3 protein are collapsed into one entry carrying the most frequent genes and DNA. A total of 580,000 or so distinct CDR3 sequences appear in this sample, roughly 48% of them only once. The leading ten clones occupy just under 25% of the sample. Material: blood. Receptor source: an elderly man in good health.

Here the CDR3 DNA reads TGTGCCAGCAGTTTGGCTGGGGGGGTCACAGATACGCAGTATTTT. This gives the protein CASSLAGGVTDTQYF. This chain joins TRBV12-3 or TRBV12-4 and TRBJ2-3; TRBD2 matches 7 bases. The CDR3 loop spans 15 amino acids. The trim removed 3 bases at V and 2 bases at J, leaving 5 bases unmatched.

To note about this clonotype: One end of the junction does not line up with germline, which may come from a read error. V usage is TRBV7-2 and J usage is TRBJ2-1, with unresolved D. Per germline, CDR1 SGHTA and CDR2 FQGNSA. CDR3 length: 14 amino acids. The CDR3 loop is CASSSDPTYNKQFF. The CDR3 region has the DNA TGTGCCAGCAGCTCCGATCCTACCTACAATAAGCAGTTCTTC.

The chain links TRBV20-1 to TRBJ2-7; 7 nucleotides line up with TRBD1. V lost 3 bases and J lost 5; bases outside the gene matches: 7. This CDR3 is 13 amino acids long. Germline CDR1 and CDR2: DFQATT and SNEGSKA (reference sequence). The CDR3 loop reads CSASTGARNEQYF. The CDR3 coding sequence is TGCAGTGCTAGTACAGGGGCAAGAAACGAGCAGTACTTC.

This clonotype came up once. This rearrangement joins TRBV7-2 to TRBJ2-1; D is possibly TRBD2 (5 bases). The CDR3 contains 16 residues. V was shortened by 4 bases and J by 1 base, with 14 bases between the two germline ends. The germline CDR1 and CDR2 sequences are SGHTA and FQGNSA. This CDR3 reads CASSSVAIGSYNEQFF. CDR3 sequence (DNA): TGTGCCAGCAGCTCCGTAGCGATTGGGTCCTACAATGAGCAGTTCTTC.

The CDR3 is CASSIIAGGGGTDTQYF. CDR3 DNA sequence: TGTGCCAGCAGCATTATAGCGGGGGGGGGAGGCACAGATACGCAGTATTTT. This chain uses TRBV7-2 with TRBJ2-3; TRBD2 matches 11 bases. Losses at the gene ends were 5 bases for V and 1 base for J; bases not matched to a gene: 8. The CDR3 spans 17 residues. Per germline, CDR1 SGHTA and CDR2 FQGNSA.

V and J are TRBV20-1 and TRBJ2-3; 9 bases match TRBD2. Germline V gene sequence: CDR1 DFQATT, CDR2 SNEGSKA (reference sequence). V trimming: 3 bases; J trimming: 2 bases; junction bases outside the gene matches: 6. This CDR3 comprises 15 residues. This chain's CDR3 is CSASPSGGFTDTQYF. CDR3 nucleotides: TGCAGTGCTAGCCCGAGCGGGGGGTTCACAGATACGCAGTATTTT.

This clonotype was recorded once. A much larger clone lies a single base off, so this may be a read error. This chain connects TRBV6-6 to TRBJ1-5; 9 bases map to TRBD1. The germline gives CDR1 MNHNY, CDR2 SVGAGI (reference sequence). The CDR3 sequence is 15 residues long. The CDR3 DNA follows: TGTGCCGGCAGTTACGGAACAGGGGGCGGTCAGCCCCAGCATTTT. Translating gives CAGSYGTGGGQPQHF.

This clonotype appeared a few times. The genes are TRBV19 and TRBJ2-3; tentative D call: TRBD1 (6 bases). Trimming pared 7 bases from V and 0 bases from J, leaving 14 bases between. The CDR3 covers 15 residues. Germline V lookup: CDR1 LNHDA, CDR2 SQIVND (reference sequence). Here the CDR3 reads CASKTGTTSTDTQYF. Here the CDR3 DNA reads TGTGCCAGTAAGACCGGGACAACTAGCACAGATACGCAGTATTTT.

This chain uses TRBV18 with TRBJ2-7; 10 positions agree with TRBD1. V lost 3 bases, J lost 3 bases, and 8 bases stayed unmatched. The CDR3 consists of 16 residues. Germline assignment: CDR1 KGHSH and CDR2 LQKENI. The chain's CDR3 is CASSPPRGQGVYEQYF. CDR3 nucleotides: TGTGCCAGCTCACCCCCCCGCGGACAGGGGGTCTACGAGCAGTACTTC.

This clonotype showed up many times. The chain carries TRBV6-6 and TRBJ2-1; 15 nucleotides agree with TRBD2. V shed 8 bases, J shed 6 bases, and the junction held 14 bases outside the gene matches. Per the germline V gene, CDR1 is MNHNY and CDR2 is SVGAGI (reference sequence). CDR3 length: 18 residues. CDR3 nucleotide sequence: TGTGCCAGCCAGGGACTAGCGGGGGGCCAGCGAAGCAGCAATGAGCAGTTCTTC. Amino acids: CASQGLAGGQRSSNEQFF.

This rearrangement joins TRBV24-1 to TRBJ2-1, with unresolved D. The CDR3 runs 16 residues. V shed 2 bases and J shed 0 bases, with 10 bases lying between them. Germline V gene sequence: CDR1 KGHDR, CDR2 SFDVKD. CDR3 in amino acids: CATSDSRASSYNEQFF. CDR3 bases: TGTGCCACCAGTGATTCCCGGGCTAGCTCCTACAATGAGCAGTTCTTC.

This clonotype was seen at least ten times. This chain joins TRBV6-5 and TRBJ2-1; D is uncertain. The CDR3 spans 14 residues. Germline V gene data show CDR1 as MNHEY and CDR2 as SVGAGI. V lost 0 bases and J 5 bases, leaving 8 bases between the germline ends. CDR3 amino acids: CASSYSSLNNEQFF. Written as DNA, the CDR3 is TGTGCCAGCAGTTACTCTTCACTCAACAATGAGCAGTTCTTC.

The chain employs TRBV11-2 and TRBJ2-5; D is uncertain. V was trimmed by 0 bases and J by 5 bases, leaving 10 bases between them. Germline-derived CDR1 and CDR2 are SGHAT and FQNNGV. The CDR3 has 14 residues. The CDR3 protein is CASSLDGFRETQYF. Here the CDR3 DNA reads TGTGCCAGCAGCTTAGATGGGTTTAGGGAGACCCAGTACTTC.

This chain uses TRBV14 with TRBJ2-3, with 12 bases fitting TRBD2. The CDR3 is made up of 16 amino acids. J gave up 5 bases and V 3 bases, and 6 bases lay outside the gene matches. Germline V gives CDR1 SGHDN, CDR2 FVKESK. This CDR3 reads CASSHGLAGKVDTQYF. In nucleotides, the CDR3 is TGTGCCAGCAGCCACGGACTAGCGGGAAAGGTAGATACGCAGTATTTT.

This clonotype has a count of ten or more. The chain combines TRBV4-3 with TRBJ2-7, with 9 bases matching TRBD2. The germline V gene encodes CDR1 LGHNA and CDR2 YSLEER. After removal of 0 bases from V and 7 bases from J, the junction contained 13 bases not matched to a gene. There are 17 residues in the CDR3. The CDR3 coding sequence is TGCGCCAGCAGCCAAGATTATGGCGGAGCGGGAGGAAGGGAGCAGTACTTC. Protein product: CASSQDYGGAGGREQYF.

This clonotype was detected a few times. The rearrangement uses TRBV10-3 and TRBJ1-2; 10 bases are shared with TRBD1. V lost 2 bases, J lost 6 bases, and 0 bases stayed unmatched. Germline CDR1 ENHRY, CDR2 SYGVKD. This CDR3 has 13 amino acids. The CDR3 DNA reads TGTGCCATCAGTGAGGGGACAGGGGATGGCTACACCTTC. Translated, it gives CAISEGTGDGYTF.

The count of this clonotype is one. The chain combines TRBV6-6 with TRBJ2-4; D may be TRBD1 or TRBD2 (6 bases each). V lost 6 bases and J 5 bases, leaving 8 bases between the germline ends. The CDR3 has 12 amino acids. Germline V gives CDR1 MNHNY, CDR2 SVGAGI (reference sequence). CDR3 DNA sequence: TGTGCCAGCAGGAGGGGGGAAAACATTCAGTACTTC. Protein: CASRRGENIQYF.

This chain uses TRBV7-6 with TRBJ2-7, with 7 bases lining up with TRBD1. CDR3 length: 15 amino acids. Per germline, CDR1 SGHVS and CDR2 FNYEAQ. Losses at the gene ends were 4 bases for V and 0 bases for J; bases not matched to a gene: 6. The CDR3 region is CASSSGTDSSYEQYF. The CDR3 region has the DNA TGTGCCAGCAGCTCCGGGACAGATAGCTCCTACGAGCAGTACTTC.

This clonotype was observed a handful of times. CDR3 sequence (DNA): TGTGCCAGCAGTGAGAACGTAGCAGGGGGCCCTTATGGCTACACCTTC. Translated: CASSENVAGGPYGYTF. The rearrangement links TRBV25-1 to TRBJ1-2, with 8 bases matching TRBD1. CDR1 and CDR2 from the germline V gene are MGHDK and SYGVNS. Unmatched junction bases numbered 11, after V lost 3 bases and J lost 5 bases. The CDR3 covers 16 residues.